A single sample is the source of the 21 T cell receptor beta chains below, sequenced in a study of T cells in women clearing cervical HPV infection. Assay: immunoSEQ multiplex PCR; the TCRdb copy retains only in-frame clones and omits some. This sample's table has more than 40,000 clones. Source material: blood buffy coat. All receptors derive from a woman between 18 and 70 years old with a cervical HPV16 infection that either progressed to CIN3+ or cleared (not recorded which).

To note about this clone: Read sequence stops 3 residues before the CDR3 end, and the germline J gene provides the missing end. This chain connects TRBV19 to TRBJ1-4; 11 bases are shared with TRBD1. The junction had 11 bases not matched to a gene; V was cut back by 7 bases and J by 7 bases. Germline V CDR1 and CDR2: LNHDA, SQIVND (reference sequence). The CDR3 is 16 residues long. The CDR3 here is CASKPNGQGAREKLFF. The sequenced part of the CDR3 DNA is TGTGCCAGTAAACCGAACGGACAGGGGGCACGTGAAAAA.

Note on this clone: The sequenced fragment ends 3 residues before the CDR3 boundary, so the rest is inferred from the germline J gene. The chain couples TRBV20-1 to TRBJ1-4; possibly TRBD1 for D (6 bases). The length of the CDR3 is 16 residues. Germline loops: CDR1 DFQATT, CDR2 SNEGSKA (reference sequence). Deletions cut 2 bases from V and 7 bases from J, with 20 bases between. The part of the CDR3 DNA that was read is TGCAGTGCTAGAAGGGGTGTCGGGGGGCCGGGTGAAAAA. Encoded protein: CSARRGVGGPGEK. The whole CDR3 reads CSARRGVGGPGEKLFF.

CDR3 DNA, as far as it was read: TGCGCCAGCAGCCCCGGGACTAGCGGGGGGTCCCTAGCCAAAAACATT. The encoded protein is CASSPGTSGGSLAKNI. The entire CDR3 protein reads CASSPGTSGGSLAKNIQYF. This chain joins TRBV5-1 and TRBJ2-4; 15 bases map to TRBD2. Read sequence stops 3 residues before the CDR3 end, and the germline J gene provides the missing end. This CDR3 is 19 amino acids long. CDR1 SGHRS and CDR2 YFSETQ come from the germline V gene. V lost 4 bases, J lost 0 bases, and 8 bases stayed unmatched.

On this clone itself: A junction end diverges from the germline sequence, so it may reflect a read error. The read ends 3 residues before the CDR3 terminus; that terminus is restored from the germline J gene. V gene TRBV2 combines with J gene TRBJ1-2, with 8 bases that match TRBD1. The germline V gene encodes CDR1 SNHLY and CDR2 FYNNEI. This CDR3 is 14 amino acids long. The sequenced part of the CDR3 DNA is TGTGCCAGCAGTGAGGGACAGGCCAACTATGTC. Translated: CASSEGQANYV. The entire CDR3 is CASSEGQANYVYTF.

Remarks on this clone: The sequenced fragment ends 3 residues before the CDR3 boundary, so the rest is inferred from the germline J gene. V is TRBV2 and J is TRBJ2-1; 14 nucleotides align to TRBD2. The trim removed 7 bases at V and 5 bases at J, leaving 4 bases unmatched. The CDR3 has 15 amino acids. Germline V gene data show CDR1 as SNHLY and CDR2 as FYNNEI. The covered CDR3 bases are TGTGCCAGCAACATGGGACTAGCGGGGGACAATGAG. Protein: CASNMGLAGDNE. The whole CDR3 sequence is CASNMGLAGDNEQFF.

In the case of this clone: The CDR3 is cut off 3 residues early in the read; its end comes from the germline J gene. V is TRBV12-3 or TRBV12-4 and J is TRBJ2-5; TRBD2 aligns across 10 bases. V was pared by 5 bases and J by 5 bases, with 8 bases of the junction left unmatched. The CDR3 length is 15 residues. The chain's CDR3 is CASSNLAGVGETQYF. Incomplete CDR3 DNA: TGTGCCAGCAGTAATCTAGCGGGGGTGGGGGAGACC.

About this clone: One end of the junction fails to match germline, which may point to a read error. The read finishes 3 residues shy of the CDR3 end, and the germline J gene is used to complete it. The V and J genes are TRBV4-1 and TRBJ2-7, with 9 bases matching TRBD2. The CDR3 totals 16 residues. Per the germline V gene, CDR1 is MGHRA and CDR2 is YSYEKL. The CDR3 bases that were read are TGCACCAGCAGCCAAGATAAGAGCGGGGGGTCTTACGAG. Translating gives CTSSQDKSGGSYE. The whole CDR3 reads CTSSQDKSGGSYEQYF.

Comments on this clone: The sequence runs out 3 residues before the end of the CDR3; the remainder is reconstructed from the germline J gene. J is TRBJ2-5 and V is TRBV19; 7 bases are a match to TRBD1. Germline V CDR1 and CDR2: LNHDA, SQIVND (reference sequence). The ends lost 8 bases at V and 3 bases at J; junction bases unmatched: 6. This CDR3 is built from 13 residues. CDR3 in amino acids: CASAGGPEETQYF. The sequenced CDR3 bases are TGTGCCAGTGCAGGGGGTCCCGAAGAGACC.

With regard to this clone: Read sequence stops 3 residues before the CDR3 end, and the germline J gene provides the missing end. The V and J genes are TRBV19 and TRBJ2-6; the match to TRBD1 covers 10 bases. Trimming at V came to 9 bases and at J to 0 bases, leaving 8 bases not matched to a gene. The CDR3 spans 17 residues. Germline V gene data show CDR1 as LNHDA and CDR2 as SQIVND (reference sequence). The sequenced CDR3 bases are TGTGCCAGCAAGGACAGGGGGGCCCTCTCTGGGGCCAACGTC. This translates into CASKDRGALSGANV. The full-length CDR3 reads as CASKDRGALSGANVLTF.

Turning to this clone: Read data end 3 residues before the CDR3 end; the end is taken from the germline J gene. The chain joins TRBV12-3 or TRBV12-4 to TRBJ2-3; perhaps TRBD2 as D (6 bases). V lost 1 base to trimming and J lost 2 bases, with 10 bases between them. The CDR3 consists of 15 residues. The chain's CDR3 is CASSLVRGYTDTQYF. Incomplete CDR3 DNA: TGTGCCAGCAGTTTAGTGCGGGGCTACACAGATACG.

As concerns this clone: Coverage ceases 3 residues before the CDR3 finishes, and the germline J gene fills in the end. The chain couples TRBV7-9 to TRBJ1-1; D not certain. The CDR3 is made up of 13 amino acids. Trimming removed 5 bases at V and 0 bases at J, with 7 bases between. Germline V gene sequence: CDR1 SEHNR, CDR2 FQNEAQ (reference sequence). The CDR3 sequence: CASSPPLNTEAFF. CDR3 DNA, as far as it was read: TGTGCCAGCAGCCCTCCTTTGAACACTGAA.

The CDR3 sequence: CASSPNRALGNTEAFF. The CDR3 DNA, read in part, is TGTGCCAGCTCGCCCAACAGGGCCCTTGGGAACACTGAA. The chain carries TRBV18 and TRBJ1-1; TRBD1 is a possible D gene (6 bases). Read data end 3 residues before the CDR3 end; the end is taken from the germline J gene. CDR3 size: 16 residues. V was shortened by 6 bases and J by 1 base, with 18 bases between the two germline ends. Germline V gene sequence: CDR1 KGHSH, CDR2 LQKENI.

For this clone: The read falls 3 residues short of the CDR3 end, and the missing part is taken from the germline J gene. The chain is built from TRBV19 and TRBJ1-6, with D possibly being TRBD1 (5 bases). The V gene's germline CDR1 is LNHDA and CDR2 SQIVND (reference sequence). The CDR3 has 15 residues. The germline V and J ends were trimmed by 3 bases and 9 bases, with 15 bases remaining between them. The CDR3 here is CASSIYSGVGSPLHF. CDR3 bases read: TGTGCCAGTAGTATCTACTCGGGGGTGGGTTCACCC.

Of note for this clone: The sequence runs out 3 residues before the end of the CDR3; the remainder is reconstructed from the germline J gene. The chain has TRBV10-3 and TRBJ2-1; 10 nucleotides match TRBD1. Germline assignment: CDR1 ENHRY and CDR2 SYGVKD. CDR3 length equals 13 residues. The V gene end was trimmed by 9 bases and the J gene end by 6 bases; junction bases not matched to a gene: 5. The CDR3 here is CAIGGQGSNEQFF. The covered CDR3 bases are TGTGCCATAGGGGGACAGGGGAGCAATGAG.

In the case of this clone: The read ends 3 residues shy of where the CDR3 ends; the end is completed using the germline J gene. The V call is TRBV29-1, the J call TRBJ1-1; D unresolved. V shed 7 bases and J shed 0 bases, with 18 bases lying between them. Germline V gives CDR1 SQVTM, CDR2 ANQGSEA. This CDR3 has 15 residues. The sequenced CDR3 bases are TGCAGCGCCGACGGAGGGCTATCCTTGAACACTGAA. It specifies CSADGGLSLNTE. The whole CDR3 is CSADGGLSLNTEAFF.

As to this clone: The observed sequence ends 3 residues before the CDR3 terminus, with the missing tail filled in from the germline J gene. The V call is TRBV28, the J call TRBJ2-4; 7 nucleotides align to TRBD1. The V segment lost 3 bases and the J segment 7 bases; nucleotides outside the gene matches: 6. CDR3 length: 14 residues. Germline CDR1 and CDR2: MDHEN and SYDVKM. The CDR3 is CASSLTGRINIQYF. CDR3 bases read: TGTGCCAGCAGTTTGACAGGGCGTATTAACATT.

About this clone itself: The sequence runs out 3 residues before the end of the CDR3; the remainder is reconstructed from the germline J gene. V gene TRBV19 combines with J gene TRBJ2-3; a weak D match, TRBD2 (5 bases). Germline CDR1 LNHDA, CDR2 SQIVND (reference sequence). The V and J ends lost 6 bases and 1 base respectively, with 14 bases between them. CDR3 length: 15 residues. The CDR3 DNA, read in part, is TGTGCCAGTAGAGAGACGGTCGGGGGCACAGATACG. Translating gives CASRETVGGTDT. The complete CDR3 sequence is CASRETVGGTDTQYF.

Comments on this clone: The CDR3 is cut off 3 residues early in the read; its end comes from the germline J gene. The chain uses TRBV5-1 and TRBJ2-7, with D unresolved. Trimming cost V 0 bases and J 0 bases, with 10 bases left between them. CDR1 is SGHRS and CDR2 is YFSETQ in the germline V gene. The CDR3 is 15 residues long. Here the CDR3 reads CASSLGQSRSYEQYF. CDR3 DNA, as far as it was read: TGCGCCAGCAGCTTGGGGCAGTCCCGCTCCTACGAG.

Regarding this clone: The missing CDR3 end, 3 residues past where the read stops, is filled in from the germline J gene. The chain is built from TRBV12-3 or TRBV12-4 and TRBJ2-7; possibly TRBD2 for D (5 bases). V gave up 7 bases and J gave up 6 bases, with 16 bases separating them. The CDR3 spans 13 residues. CDR3 bases read: TGTGCCAGCACCGCGGGTGGGCGAGTCGAG. Residues: CASTAGGRVE. The entire CDR3 sequence reads CASTAGGRVEQYF.

About this clone itself: The read stops 3 residues short of the end of the CDR3; the missing end is completed from the germline J gene. The chain joins TRBV27 to TRBJ2-7; no definite D call. The CDR3 is 19 amino acids. In germline, CDR1 is MNHEY, CDR2 SMNVEV (reference sequence). V lost 5 bases and J 4 bases, leaving 30 bases between the germline ends. Here the CDR3 reads CASSTALLGTPIREYEQYF. CDR3 DNA (partial): TGTGCCAGCAGTACCGCCCTCCTAGGTACCCCGATCCGAGAATACGAG.

Of note for this clone: The missing CDR3 end, 3 residues past where the read stops, is filled in from the germline J gene. V is TRBV5-1 and J is TRBJ2-1; possibly TRBD2 for D (6 bases). CDR3 size: 15 residues. V shed 0 bases and J shed 6 bases, with 13 bases lying between them. Looked up from germline, CDR1 is SGHRS and CDR2 is YFSETQ. CDR3 loop: CASSLAPGVGNEQFF. Partial CDR3 DNA: TGCGCCAGCAGCTTGGCCCCGGGGGTGGGCAATGAG.